Shown below are 16 T cell receptor beta chains from a single sample sequenced in a study of T cells after somatic rescue of genetic block. The data were produced by immunoSEQ multiplex PCR, yet TCRdb's version contains in-frame clones alone and is incomplete. The repertoire holds 100,000 to 120,000 clones, with about 89% as singletons. Input material: peripheral blood mononuclear cells (PBMCs). These receptors all come from a woman under 30.

The chain joins TRBV7-2 to TRBJ1-1, with a tentative D call TRBD1 (6 bases). Trimming removed 5 bases from V and 3 bases from J, with 16 bases in between. CDR3 size: 15 residues. CDR1 is SGHTA, CDR2 FQGNSA, per germline. The CDR3 DNA reads as TGTGCCAGCAGCCCTCGGGGGGGCACGGACACTGAAGCTTTCTTT. It translates to CASSPRGGTDTEAFF.

The chain is built from TRBV7-9 and TRBJ2-2; maybe TRBD2 (7 bases). Germline-derived CDR1 and CDR2 are SEHNR and FQNEAQ (reference sequence). The CDR3 is 18 residues long. V was cut by 6 bases and J by 4 bases, with 24 bases left in between. CDR3 sequence: CASRLSGTTGRVTGELFF. The CDR3 bases are TGTGCCAGCAGGCTTAGCGGCACTACAGGGAGGGTCACCGGGGAGCTGTTTTTT.

The J gene is TRBJ2-1, the V gene TRBV10-3; 9 bases match TRBD2. Germline values: CDR1 ENHRY, CDR2 SYGVKD. This CDR3 region has 17 residues. J gave up 5 bases and V 3 bases, and 11 bases lay outside the gene matches. The CDR3 DNA reads as TGTGCCATCAGTGATTTGCGGGGGGGCCAACGGGACAATGAGCAGTTCTTC. This codes for CAISDLRGGQRDNEQFF.

CDR3 nucleotide sequence: TGTGCCAGCAGTGAATACGTAGGCTCCAACTATGGCTACACCTTC. Protein: CASSEYVGSNYGYTF. The chain carries TRBV25-1 and TRBJ1-2; D is unresolved. This CDR3 contains 15 residues. Germline CDR1 is MGHDK and CDR2 is SYGVNS. The germline V and J ends were trimmed by 0 bases and 2 bases, with 10 bases remaining between them.

CDR3 bases: TGTGCCAGTAGTCGGGCCGCCCGACTGAACACTGAAGCTTTCTTT. This translates into CASSRAARLNTEAFF. This chain connects TRBV19 to TRBJ1-1; D unresolved. Trimming removed 5 bases at V and 0 bases at J, with 13 bases between. From germline, CDR1 is LNHDA and CDR2 SQIVND (reference sequence). The CDR3 has 15 amino acids.

The chain recombines TRBV21-1 with TRBJ2-1. TRBV21-1 is tagged as a pseudogene. The CDR3 consists of 17 residues. DNA of the CDR3: TGTGCCAGCAGCAAAGAGGAGACGGGGCGGTGTTACAATGAGCAGTTCTTC. It is translated as CASSKEETGRCYNEQFF.

The chain has TRBV10-3 and TRBJ1-3; possibly TRBD1 for D (5 bases). The germline V gene has CDR1 ENHRY and CDR2 SYGVKD. V lost 0 bases and J lost 9, with 9 bases in between. The CDR3 consists of 13 residues. The CDR3 is CAISESRGSTIYF. Here the CDR3 DNA reads TGTGCCATCAGTGAGTCGAGGGGTTCCACCATATATTTT.

The chain uses TRBV6-1 and TRBJ2-1; D remains ambiguous. V dropped 8 bases and J dropped 7 bases, with 15 bases sitting between them. CDR1 is MNHNS and CDR2 is SASEGT in the germline V gene. The CDR3 length is 13 residues. The CDR3 DNA follows: TGTGCCAGCGTCCCAAGGACGCGGAATGAGCAGTTCTTC. Translating it yields CASVPRTRNEQFF.

The CDR3, as DNA: TGTGCCTGGGGGCCGGGACAGGGTAGGACAGATACGCAGTATTTT. This sequence encodes CAWGPGQGRTDTQYF. The V and J genes are TRBV30 and TRBJ2-3, with 9 bases aligning to TRBD1. CDR1 GTSNPN and CDR2 SVGIG come from the germline V gene (reference sequence). CDR3 length: 15 residues. Trimming cost V 5 bases and J 3 bases; bases outside gene matches: 9.

The chain uses TRBV4-2 and TRBJ1-4; possibly TRBD1 for D (5 bases). Trimming left V 3 bases short and J 4 bases short, with 12 bases between. This CDR3 region has 15 residues. Germline V CDR1 and CDR2: LGHNA, YNFKEQ. The CDR3 DNA reads as TGTGCCAGCAGCCATCCCGGGGCGGGTAATGAAAAACTGTTTTTT. Protein sequence: CASSHPGAGNEKLFF.

The chain couples TRBV5-1 to TRBJ2-2, with 7 bases aligning to TRBD1. From germline, CDR1 is SGHRS and CDR2 YFSETQ. V gave up 8 bases and J gave up 2 bases; unmatched junction bases: 9. This CDR3 spans 15 amino acids. The CDR3 sequence: CASFTGTVNTGELFF. The CDR3 DNA sequence: TGCGCCAGTTTTACCGGGACAGTAAACACCGGGGAGCTGTTTTTT.

V is TRBV7-3 and J is TRBJ1-2, with 7 bases that match TRBD1. CDR1 SGHTA and CDR2 FQGTGA come from the germline V gene. The V segment lost 5 bases and the J segment 7 bases; nucleotides outside the gene matches: 13. This CDR3 has 15 amino acids. The CDR3, as DNA: TGTGCCAGCAGCCTCCGGGGGAGGGGGCATCGTGGCTACACCTTC. Protein product: CASSLRGRGHRGYTF.

V is TRBV5-8 and J is TRBJ1-3; no clear D gene. The CDR3 sequence is 16 residues long. Trimming took 2 bases from V and 0 from J, leaving 12 bases between them. CDR1 and CDR2 (germline): SGHTS, YDEGEE. This CDR3 reads CASSLFQSFSGNTIYF. CDR3 nucleotides: TGTGCCAGCAGCTTATTTCAGAGTTTCTCTGGAAACACCATATATTTT.

The chain couples TRBV27 to TRBJ2-1; D possibly corresponds to TRBD1 (5 bases). The CDR3 length is 15 residues. The V and J ends lost 1 base and 6 bases respectively, with 13 bases between them. Per germline, CDR1 MNHEY and CDR2 SMNVEV (reference sequence). The CDR3 DNA sequence: TGTGCCAGCAGTTTATTAATAAGGGGAACCAATGAGCAGTTCTTC. It is translated as CASSLLIRGTNEQFF.

The chain links TRBV6-6 to TRBJ2-1; D is possibly TRBD1 (6 bases). V was cut by 0 bases and J by 6 bases, with 9 bases left in between. The CDR3 loop spans 14 amino acids. Germline V gene data show CDR1 as MNHNY and CDR2 as SVGAGI (reference sequence). The CDR3 sequence is CASSYSDSSNEQFF. CDR3 bases: TGTGCCAGCAGTTACTCGGACAGTTCCAATGAGCAGTTCTTC.

The chain uses TRBV7-3 and TRBJ2-1; 9 bases are shared with TRBD2. J was trimmed by 5 bases and V by 3 bases; bases with no gene match: 5. CDR1 is SGHTA and CDR2 is FQGTGA in the germline V gene. The CDR3 extends over 15 amino acids. The CDR3 here is CASSFSSGVDNEQFF. CDR3 coding DNA: TGTGCCAGCAGCTTCTCTAGCGGGGTAGACAATGAGCAGTTCTTC.